The rows below give T cell receptor beta chains drawn from one sample of a study of regulatory T cells in long-lasting Graves disease. TCRdb recomputed calls from the multiplex PCR reads with MiXCR, one row per CDR3 protein. The sample lists 400,000 to 500,000 distinct CDR3 sequences, 12% to 15% occurring once. This sample also belongs to another study, concerning T cells in Graves' hyperthyroidism and ophthalmopathy.

The source was peripheral blood mononuclear cells (PBMCs), collected at new diagnosis, from a patient treated with antithyroid drugs. The receptor set was obtained from a woman in her fifties or sixties with Graves disease. Both conserved end residues are part of each CDR3.

v_call cdr3_aa
TRBV9 CASSARQGANTGELFF
TRBV20-1 CSAGLTGGKSGEQYF
TRBV2 CAGQGTLVGEQYF
TRBV7-6 CASSPGDRPYTQYF
TRBV6-1 CASSVPGQDLYGYTF
TRBV5-6 CASTLLGRESTDTQYF
TRBV30 CAWSPGGHETQYF
TRBV4-1 CASSQGGFREQYF
TRBV18 CASSPQRSSYEQYF
TRBV18 CASSPRGQGLHNEQFF
TRBV7-3 CASSLSSGTSGYNEQFF
TRBV7-2 CASSLGGAARYGANVLTF
TRBV27 CASRRRGAYGYTF
TRBV5-1 CASSLGDLSSYNEQFF
TRBV2 CASREATNEQFF
TRBV11-2 CASTTAGDPSYEQYF
TRBV20-1 CSAPRRDLYNSPLHF
TRBV20-1 CSATSPTSPSTDTQYF
TRBV5-1 CASSLGDRFSNTEAFF
TRBV28 CASSPHSGGGGNTIYF
TRBV28 CASSLGQIQETQYF
TRBV6-2/TRBV6-3 CASSAGVPGTGRPQPQHF
TRBV28 CASSLSETGRYEQYF
TRBV7-9 CASSFTLLSYEQYF
TRBV7-6 CASSLGSRGQPYDEQFF
TRBV27 CASSLGQGYTEAFF
TRBV6-1 CASSPRGVSGPDTQYF
TRBV2 CASSEHIAAPSYNEQFF
TRBV30 CAWSRGSEAFF
TRBV7-3 CASSFALTSGSNEQFF
TRBV7-9 CASSPGLAGGLRGGNTQYF
TRBV6-1 CASSTETADSNQPQHF
TRBV12-3/TRBV12-4 CASIQGPGETQYF
TRBV20-1 CSARERGLRSQPQHF
TRBV7-8 CASSFTGGAETEAFF
TRBV11-2 CASSLVQGDQETQYF
TRBV28 CASSLKMGSSYEQYF
TRBV2 CASSILAGEGETQYF
TRBV7-3 CASSLTPGSNEQFF
TRBV19 CASSIRPSMNTEAFF
TRBV6-2/TRBV6-3 CASSYGTSGLGYEQYF
TRBV9 CASSVGTSGSQETQYF
TRBV28 CASSFWDRQTPLHF
TRBV27 CASNHRAQQGTGSYSNQPQHF
TRBV28 CASRVSRAGETQYF
TRBV2 CASTVEAFNEKLFF
TRBV20-1 CSARRSSTSSYEQYF
TRBV7-2 CASSSAEKNNEQFF
TRBV24-1 CATSPLGGEETQYF
TRBV6-2/TRBV6-3 CASSRRANEQFF
TRBV28 CASTPPGLALPNEQFF
TRBV30 CAYGSSGNTIYF
TRBV2 CASSGFDRDTGELFF
TRBV11-1 CASSFLKRENSDTQYF
TRBV6-1 CASRNRGLEDTEAFF
TRBV29-1 CSVAGQEETQYF
TRBV6-2/TRBV6-3 CASSYWRATQYF
TRBV9 CASSVVREPYEQYF
TRBV5-1 CASNLAPRVLSPLHF
TRBV6-1 CASRTQGYSYEQYF